This T cell receptor (beta chain) is drawn from a study of blood T cell repertoires in COVID-19. As for the study in general: Acute-phase and convalescent COVID-19 samples originated in the United States, Italy and Spain.

The germline V gene encodes CDR1 GTSNPN and CDR2 SVGIG (reference sequence). The V gene end was trimmed by 3 bases and the J gene end by 0 bases; junction bases not matched to a gene: 5. The CDR3 sequence is 16 residues long. Produced via immunoSEQ multiplex PCR; TCRdb's table is partial and in-frame only. The repertoire holds a few hundred thousand clones, with more than 75% as singletons. The TCR comes from a middle-aged man with active or convalescent COVID-19. The chain employs TRBV30 and TRBJ2-6; the match to TRBD1 covers 7 bases. Sequencing was carried out using peripheral blood. CDR3 sequence reads: CAWSGDRVSGANVLTF. The CDR3 DNA sequence: TGTGCCTGGAGCGGTGACAGGGTCTCTGGGGCCAACGTCCTGACTTTC.